This note documents a single T cell receptor beta chain sequence. The entry originates in a study of blood T cell repertoires in COVID-19. The table came from immunoSEQ multiplex PCR; TCRdb's copy has only in-frame clones and leaves some out. The data contain 50,000 to 75,000 clones, roughly 80% of them seen just once; the ten biggest clones take up around 14%. Unmatched junction bases numbered 3, after V lost 4 bases and J lost 4 bases. CDR3 length: 14 residues. The germline gives CDR1 MDHEN, CDR2 SYDVKM. The Seattle patients, enrolled during active infection, were followed longitudinally. The material sequenced was peripheral blood. The J gene is TRBJ1-3, the V gene TRBV28; TRBD1 agrees at 8 bases. This receptor was taken from a man aged 55 to 70 with COVID-19, enrolled during active disease. The CDR3 nucleotides read TGTGCCAGCAGTTCGACAGGGGTCGGAAACACCATATATTTT. It is translated as CASSSTGVGNTIYF.